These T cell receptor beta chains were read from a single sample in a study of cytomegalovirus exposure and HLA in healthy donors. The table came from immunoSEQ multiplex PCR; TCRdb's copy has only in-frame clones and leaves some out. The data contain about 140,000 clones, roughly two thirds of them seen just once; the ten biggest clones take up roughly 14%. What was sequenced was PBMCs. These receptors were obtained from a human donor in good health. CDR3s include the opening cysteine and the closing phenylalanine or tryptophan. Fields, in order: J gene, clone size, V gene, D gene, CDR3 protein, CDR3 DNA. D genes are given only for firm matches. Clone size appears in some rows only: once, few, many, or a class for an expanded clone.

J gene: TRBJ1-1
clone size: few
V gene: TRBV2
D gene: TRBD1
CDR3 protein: CASVRDRGRTEAFF
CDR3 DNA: TGTGCCAGCGTCCGGGACAGGGGAAGAACTGAAGCTTTCTTT

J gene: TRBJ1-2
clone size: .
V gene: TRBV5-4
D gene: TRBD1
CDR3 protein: CASSFIGTGDGYTF
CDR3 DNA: TGTGCCAGCAGCTTCATTGGGACAGGGGATGGCTACACCTTC

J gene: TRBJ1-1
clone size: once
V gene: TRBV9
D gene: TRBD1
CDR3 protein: CASSVDGRGRTEAFF
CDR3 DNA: TGTGCCAGCAGCGTAGATGGCAGGGGGCGGACTGAAGCTTTCTTT

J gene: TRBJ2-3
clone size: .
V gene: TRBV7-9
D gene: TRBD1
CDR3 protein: CASSPRPGGSTDTQYF
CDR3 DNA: TGTGCCAGCAGCCCCCGCCCAGGGGGAAGCACAGATACGCAGTATTTT

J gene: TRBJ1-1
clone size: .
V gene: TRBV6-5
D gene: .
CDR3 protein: CASSYGRGTEAFF
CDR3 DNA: TGTGCCAGCAGTTACGGTCGAGGCACTGAAGCTTTCTTT

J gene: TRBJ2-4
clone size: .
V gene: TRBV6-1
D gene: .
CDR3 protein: CASSGDLSFWNIQYF
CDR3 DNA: TGTGCCAGCAGCGGGGACTTGTCTTTTTGGAACATTCAGTACTTC

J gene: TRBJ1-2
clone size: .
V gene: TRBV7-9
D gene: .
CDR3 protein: CASSLTPGPVGYGYTF
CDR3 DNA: TGTGCCAGCAGCTTGACTCCCGGCCCAGTCGGCTATGGCTACACCTTC

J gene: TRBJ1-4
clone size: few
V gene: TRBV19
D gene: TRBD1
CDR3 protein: CASSVHRGREKLFF
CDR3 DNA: TGTGCCAGTAGTGTTCACAGGGGGAGGGAAAAACTGTTTTTT

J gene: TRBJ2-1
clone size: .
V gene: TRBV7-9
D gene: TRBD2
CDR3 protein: CASSFLAGAYNEQFF
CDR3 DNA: TGTGCCAGCAGCTTTCTAGCGGGGGCCTACAATGAGCAGTTCTTC

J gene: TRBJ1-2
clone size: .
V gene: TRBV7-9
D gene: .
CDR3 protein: CASSYQGGGYTF
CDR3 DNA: TGTGCCAGCAGCTACCAGGGAGGTGGCTACACCTTC

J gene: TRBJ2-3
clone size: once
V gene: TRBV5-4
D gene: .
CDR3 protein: CASSQFGGTDTQYF
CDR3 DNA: TGTGCCAGCAGCCAGTTCGGGGGTACAGATACGCAGTATTTT

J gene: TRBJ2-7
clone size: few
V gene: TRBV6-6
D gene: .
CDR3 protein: CASTGEGPGEQYF
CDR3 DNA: TGTGCCAGCACAGGGGAGGGCCCTGGCGAGCAGTACTTC

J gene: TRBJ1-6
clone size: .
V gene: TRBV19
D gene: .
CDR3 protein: CASTPGQTTSPLHF
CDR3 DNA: TGTGCCAGTACCCCTGGACAGACAACTTCACCCCTCCACTTT

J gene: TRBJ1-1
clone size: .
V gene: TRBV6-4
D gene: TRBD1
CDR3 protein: CASSDSGTGNTEAFF
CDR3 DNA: TGTGCCAGCAGTGACTCCGGGACAGGGAACACTGAAGCTTTCTTT

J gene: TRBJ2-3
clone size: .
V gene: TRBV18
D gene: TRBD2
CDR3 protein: CASSPPQAGTSGTDTQYF
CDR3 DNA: TGTGCCAGCTCACCACCTCAAGCCGGGACTAGCGGCACAGATACGCAGTATTTT

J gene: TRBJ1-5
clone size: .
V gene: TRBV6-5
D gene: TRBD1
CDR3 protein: CASKQGGIGGQPQHF
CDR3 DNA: TGTGCCAGCAAGCAGGGGGGAATCGGTGGACAGCCCCAGCATTTT

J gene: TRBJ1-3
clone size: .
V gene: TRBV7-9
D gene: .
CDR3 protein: CASSPRQSGNTIYF
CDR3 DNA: TGTGCCAGCAGCCCCCGACAGTCTGGAAACACCATATATTTT

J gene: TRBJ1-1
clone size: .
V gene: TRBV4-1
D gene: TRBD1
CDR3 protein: CASSQDFVQGLGQPFF
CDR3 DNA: TGCGCCAGCAGCCAAGATTTTGTTCAGGGTCTGGGACAGCCTTTCTTT

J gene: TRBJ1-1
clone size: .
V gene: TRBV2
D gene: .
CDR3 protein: CASETGSRTEAFF
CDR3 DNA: TGTGCCAGCGAAACAGGGAGTCGGACTGAAGCTTTCTTT

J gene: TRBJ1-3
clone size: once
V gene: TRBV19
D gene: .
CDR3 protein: CASSITGFSGNTIYF
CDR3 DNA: TGTGCCAGTAGTATTACGGGATTCTCTGGAAACACCATATATTTT

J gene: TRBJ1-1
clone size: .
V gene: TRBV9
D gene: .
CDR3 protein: CASSRGGMNTEAFF
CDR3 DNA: TGTGCCAGCAGTAGGGGGGGGATGAACACTGAAGCTTTCTTT

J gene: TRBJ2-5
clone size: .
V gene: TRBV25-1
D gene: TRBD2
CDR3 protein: CASSARRLAGGRGTQYF
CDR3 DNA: TGTGCCAGCAGTGCTCGGCGGCTAGCGGGAGGGAGGGGGACCCAGTACTTC

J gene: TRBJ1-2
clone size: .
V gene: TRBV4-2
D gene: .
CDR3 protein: CASSQDGGVYGYTF
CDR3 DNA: TGTGCCAGCAGCCAAGACGGGGGTGTCTATGGCTACACCTTC

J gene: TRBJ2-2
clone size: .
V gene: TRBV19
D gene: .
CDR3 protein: CASTPMAANTGELFF
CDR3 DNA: TGTGCCAGTACCCCGATGGCGGCGAACACCGGGGAGCTGTTTTTT

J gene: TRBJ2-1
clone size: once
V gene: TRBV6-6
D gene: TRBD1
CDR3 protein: CASSPGTGAAFEQFF
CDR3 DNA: TGTGCCAGCAGCCCCGGGACAGGGGCCGCCTTTGAGCAGTTCTTC

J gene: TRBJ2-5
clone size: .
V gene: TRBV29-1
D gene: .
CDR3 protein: CSVVGEPVGETQYF
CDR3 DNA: TGCAGCGTTGTGGGCGAACCCGTTGGGGAGACCCAGTACTTC

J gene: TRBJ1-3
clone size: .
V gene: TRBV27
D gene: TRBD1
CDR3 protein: CASRARGFGNTIYF
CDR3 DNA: TGTGCCAGCAGAGCCAGGGGGTTCGGAAACACCATATATTTT

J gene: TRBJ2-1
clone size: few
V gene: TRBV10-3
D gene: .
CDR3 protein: CAISESQEQFF
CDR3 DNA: TGTGCCATCAGTGAGTCACAGGAGCAGTTCTTC

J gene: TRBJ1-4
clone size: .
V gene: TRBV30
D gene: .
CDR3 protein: CAWHRVRGEKLFF
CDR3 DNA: TGTGCCTGGCACAGGGTAAGAGGGGAAAAACTGTTTTTT

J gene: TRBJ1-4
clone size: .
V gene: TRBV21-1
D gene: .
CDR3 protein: CASSTSPTAGNEKLFF
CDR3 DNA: TGTGCCAGCAGCACATCCCCGACAGCCGGCAATGAAAAACTGTTTTTT

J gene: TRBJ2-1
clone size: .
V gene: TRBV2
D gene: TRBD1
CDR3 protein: CASSARDRGPNEQFF
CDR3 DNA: TGTGCCAGCAGTGCCAGGGACAGGGGGCCGAATGAGCAGTTCTTC

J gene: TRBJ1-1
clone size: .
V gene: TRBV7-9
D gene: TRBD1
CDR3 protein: CASSLIPLRQGMNTEAFF
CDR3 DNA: TGTGCCAGCAGCTTAATCCCTCTCCGACAGGGAATGAACACTGAAGCTTTCTTT

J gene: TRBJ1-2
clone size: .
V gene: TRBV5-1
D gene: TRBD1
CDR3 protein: CASSSPVLLGQGYGYTF
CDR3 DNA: TGCGCCAGCAGCTCCCCCGTACTATTGGGACAGGGTTACGGCTACACCTTC

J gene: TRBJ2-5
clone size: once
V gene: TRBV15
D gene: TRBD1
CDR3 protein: CATSLTGYQETQYF
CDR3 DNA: TGTGCCACCAGTCTGACAGGGTACCAAGAGACCCAGTACTTC

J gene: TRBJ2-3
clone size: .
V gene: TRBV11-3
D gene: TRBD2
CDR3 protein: CASSGRENTDTQYF
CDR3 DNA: TGTGCCAGCAGCGGGAGGGAGAACACAGATACGCAGTATTTT

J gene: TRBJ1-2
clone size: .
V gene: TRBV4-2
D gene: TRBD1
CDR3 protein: CASSSGTGRYGYTF
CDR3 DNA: TGTGCCAGCAGCTCCGGGACAGGGCGCTATGGCTACACCTTC

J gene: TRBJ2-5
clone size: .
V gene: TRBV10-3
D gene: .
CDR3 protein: CAITSERKETQYF
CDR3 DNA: TGTGCCATCACATCAGAACGTAAAGAGACCCAGTACTTC

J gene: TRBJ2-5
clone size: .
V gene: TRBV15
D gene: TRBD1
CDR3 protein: CATSRGQGVQETQYF
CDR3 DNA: TGTGCCACCAGCAGGGGGCAGGGGGTGCAAGAGACCCAGTACTTC

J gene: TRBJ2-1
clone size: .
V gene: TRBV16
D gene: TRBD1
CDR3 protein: CASSRDRGLYNEQFF
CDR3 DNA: TGTGCCAGCAGCCGCGACAGGGGGCTTTACAATGAGCAGTTCTTC

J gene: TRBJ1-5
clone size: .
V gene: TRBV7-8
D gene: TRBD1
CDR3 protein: CASSPGTGEEDQPQHF
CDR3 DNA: TGTGCCAGCAGCCCTGGGACAGGGGAGGAGGATCAGCCCCAGCATTTT

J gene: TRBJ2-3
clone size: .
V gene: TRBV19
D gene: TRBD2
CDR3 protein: CASSIVAGGTDTQYF
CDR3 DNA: TGTGCCAGTAGTATTGTAGCGGGGGGCACAGATACGCAGTATTTT

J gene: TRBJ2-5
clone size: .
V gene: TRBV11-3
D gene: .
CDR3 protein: CASSLATLQETQYF
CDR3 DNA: TGTGCCAGCAGCTTAGCTACCCTACAAGAGACCCAGTACTTC

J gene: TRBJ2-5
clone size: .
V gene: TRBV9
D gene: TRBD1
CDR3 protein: CASSGQGQLEETQYF
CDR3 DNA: TGTGCCAGCAGCGGGCAGGGACAGTTGGAAGAGACCCAGTACTTC

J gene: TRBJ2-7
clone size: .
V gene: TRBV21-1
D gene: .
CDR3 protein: CASSKARKTANYEQYF
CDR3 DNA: TGTGCCAGCAGCAAAGCGCGGAAGACGGCGAACTACGAGCAGTACTTC

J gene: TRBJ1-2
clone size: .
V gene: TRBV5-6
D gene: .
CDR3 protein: CASSQGAGNYGYTF
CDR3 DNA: TGTGCCAGCAGCCAAGGGGCAGGGAACTATGGCTACACCTTC

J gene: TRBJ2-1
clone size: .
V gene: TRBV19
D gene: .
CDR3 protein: CASSIMRRVGNEQFF
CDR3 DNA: TGTGCCAGTAGTATAATGCGCAGGGTAGGGAATGAGCAGTTCTTC

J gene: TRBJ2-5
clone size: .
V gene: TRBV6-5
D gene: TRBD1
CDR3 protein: CASSSRGSETQYF
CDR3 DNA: TGTGCCAGCAGTTCCAGGGGGTCAGAGACCCAGTACTTC

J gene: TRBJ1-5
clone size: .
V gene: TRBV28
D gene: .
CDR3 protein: CASRPVEQPQHF
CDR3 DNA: TGTGCCAGCAGGCCCGTAGAACAGCCCCAGCATTTT

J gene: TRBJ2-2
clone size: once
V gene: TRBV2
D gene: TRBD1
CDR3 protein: CASRHGQGSAGELFF
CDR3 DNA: TGTGCCAGCAGGCACGGACAGGGTTCCGCCGGGGAGCTGTTTTTT